The clone carrying this TCR beta chain was seen only once. Produced via immunoSEQ multiplex PCR; TCRdb's table is partial and in-frame only. The repertoire holds hundreds of thousands of clones, with around 73% as singletons. This sample is drawn from a study of shared clonotypes between healthy human individuals. The V end lost 6 bases, the J end lost 2 bases, and 8 bases lay between the germline ends. The germline V gene has CDR1 MNHNY and CDR2 SVGAGI (reference sequence). The CDR3 extends over 12 amino acids. The origin of this receptor is a woman in her 30s in good health. This chain connects TRBV6-6 to TRBJ2-7; D gene uncertain. Source material: memory CD4+ T cells sorted from blood. Subset noted: CD45RA-negative fraction. The CDR3 DNA reads TGTGCCAGCAGCGTCGGGCCCTACGAGCAGTACTTC. Protein product: CASSVGPYEQYF.